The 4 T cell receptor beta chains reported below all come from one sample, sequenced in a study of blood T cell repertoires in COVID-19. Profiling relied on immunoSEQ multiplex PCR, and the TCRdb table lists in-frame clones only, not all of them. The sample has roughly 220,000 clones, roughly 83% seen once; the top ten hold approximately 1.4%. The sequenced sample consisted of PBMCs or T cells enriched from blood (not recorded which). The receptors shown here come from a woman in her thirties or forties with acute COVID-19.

The CDR3 region has the DNA TGTGCCAGCAACCCGACACGGTCTTCTGGGGCCAACGTCCTGACTTTC. Protein product: CASNPTRSSGANVLTF. This chain uses TRBV11-2 with TRBJ2-6; D unresolved. Germline V gene lookup returns CDR1 SGHAT and CDR2 FQNNGV. The germline V and J ends were trimmed by 7 bases and 1 base, with 14 bases remaining between them. The CDR3 extends over 16 amino acids.

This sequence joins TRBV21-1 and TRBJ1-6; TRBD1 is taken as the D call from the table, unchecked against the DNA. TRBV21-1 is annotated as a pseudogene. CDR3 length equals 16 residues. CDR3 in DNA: TGTGCCTTGTTCCGGGACAGGGCCCTTCCTGGTTCACCCCTCCACTTT. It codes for CALFRDRALPGSPLHF.

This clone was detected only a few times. This chain's CDR3 is CASSYSARERANEQFF. The CDR3 nucleotides read TGTGCCAGCAGTTATTCCGCCAGGGAAAGGGCCAATGAGCAGTTCTTC. V and J are TRBV6-9 and TRBJ2-1; D possibly corresponds to TRBD1 (5 bases). Trimming removed 0 bases from V and 6 bases from J, with 15 bases in between. This CDR3 comprises 16 residues. Per the germline V gene, CDR1 is MNHGY and CDR2 is SVAAGI.

CDR3 residues: CASSYGGDNEQFF. In DNA, the CDR3 is TGTGCCAGCAGCTATGGAGGGGACAATGAGCAGTTCTTC. The chain is built from TRBV11-3 and TRBJ2-1, with a possible D match to TRBD2 (6 bases). The CDR3 is made up of 13 amino acids. Germline values: CDR1 SGHNT, CDR2 YENEEA. V was shortened by 4 bases and J by 5 bases, with 9 bases between the two germline ends. The variable domain in full, completed from reference TRBV11-3 and TRBJ2-1, reads EAGVVQSPRYKIIEKKQPVAFWCNPISGHNTLYWYLQNLGQGPELLIRYENEEAVDDSQLPKDRFSAERLKGVDSTLKIQPAELGDSAVYLCASSYGGDNEQFFGPGTRLTVL.